These 20 T cell receptor beta chains share one sample of origin, sequenced in a study of beta chain features in type 1 diabetes. The isolated RNA, all of it, was reverse transcribed, so expressed TCRB transcripts were what got sequenced. Sequencing was performed with immunoSEQ multiplex PCR; in TCRdb, only in-frame clones are kept and a portion is missing. The sample includes around 290,000 clones, about 8% of them seen just once. The sequencing input was central memory CD4+ T cells from blood. The source of these receptors is a young woman in good health.

The chain couples TRBV4-3 to TRBJ2-7, with 7 positions matching TRBD1. Germline V gene sequence: CDR1 LGHNA, CDR2 YSLEER. V lost 3 bases and J lost 1; bases outside the gene matches: 6. The CDR3 has 15 amino acids. CDR3 in DNA: TGCGCCAGCAGCCACGACAGGGTTGTTTCCTACGAGCAGTACTTC. Translating gives CASSHDRVVSYEQYF.

This clone was counted at least ten times. The chain recombines TRBV29-1 with TRBJ2-3; D is ambiguous. The germline V gene encodes CDR1 SQVTM and CDR2 ANQGSEA. This CDR3 is 13 amino acids long. Deletions cut 4 bases from V and 3 bases from J, with 11 bases between. The CDR3 protein is CSVGFGPTDTQYF. In DNA, the CDR3 is TGCAGCGTTGGGTTCGGGCCAACAGATACGCAGTATTTT.

The chain has TRBV14 and TRBJ1-2, with D hard to call. Germline CDR1 and CDR2: SGHDN and FVKESK. The V end was cut by 0 bases, the J end by 4 bases, with 6 bases between. The CDR3 covers 13 residues. CDR3 loop: CASSQDRSYGYTF. In DNA form, the CDR3 reads TGTGCCAGCAGCCAAGATCGGAGCTATGGCTACACCTTC. Supplemented by reference TRBV14 and TRBJ1-2, the full variable domain reads EAGVTQFPSHSVIEKGQTVTLRCDPISGHDNLYWYRRVMGKEIKFLLHFVKESKQDESGMPNNRFLAERTGGTYSTLKVQPAELEDSGVYFCASSQDRSYGYTFGSGTRLTVV.

The V and J genes are TRBV27 and TRBJ2-3; D gene ambiguous. Looked up from germline, CDR1 is MNHEY and CDR2 is SMNVEV (reference sequence). This CDR3 spans 15 amino acids. With 2 bases removed from V and 3 bases from J, the gap between germline ends came to 12 bases. The CDR3 DNA reads TGTGCCAGCAGTTTACGGAGCTATCGGACAGATACGCAGTATTTT. Its translation: CASSLRSYRTDTQYF.

The chain links TRBV2 to TRBJ2-7, with 10 nucleotides matching TRBD2. CDR1 is SNHLY and CDR2 is FYNNEI in the germline V gene. This CDR3 has 14 residues. With V trimmed by 10 bases and J by 2 bases, 8 bases remained unmatched. The CDR3 coding sequence is TGTGCCACCGAAGGGACTAGCGCGCCCTACGAGCAGTACTTC. It yields the protein CATEGTSAPYEQYF.

The V call is TRBV9, the J call TRBJ2-1, with D tentatively TRBD2 (6 bases). Germline CDR1 is SGDLS and CDR2 is YYNGEE. This CDR3 region has 14 residues. The V end was cut by 1 base, the J end by 5 bases, with 10 bases between. The CDR3 DNA follows: TGTGCCAGCAGCGTATTGGGAGGACACAATGAGCAGTTCTTC. Protein: CASSVLGGHNEQFF.

This clone has just a few counts. The rearrangement links TRBV29-1 to TRBJ2-7, with 13 bases aligning to TRBD2. Trimming removed 3 bases from V and 1 base from J; junction bases left unmatched: 6. Germline lookup yields CDR1 SQVTM and CDR2 ANQGSEA. This CDR3 region has 16 residues. The CDR3 loop is CSVDGRLAGGSYEQYF. The CDR3 DNA follows: TGCAGCGTTGACGGACGACTAGCGGGAGGTTCCTACGAGCAGTACTTC.

This clone turned up a few times. In DNA form, the CDR3 reads TGTGCCAGCAGTTTTGCACAGTCGAATGGCTACACCTTC. Protein sequence: CASSFAQSNGYTF. This rearrangement joins TRBV28 to TRBJ1-2, with unresolved D. V was pared by 3 bases and J by 6 bases, with 11 bases between. The length of the CDR3 is 13 residues. Germline assignment: CDR1 MDHEN and CDR2 SYDVKM.

This clone has ten or more counts. The chain is built from TRBV30 and TRBJ2-5; tentative D call: TRBD1 (5 bases). Trimming took 5 bases from V and 2 from J, leaving 12 bases between them. Germline CDR1 reads GTSNPN; CDR2 reads SVGIG (reference sequence). The CDR3 sequence is 13 residues long. The CDR3 here is CAWDRTLQETQYF. DNA of the CDR3: TGTGCCTGGGACCGGACATTACAAGAGACCCAGTACTTC.

Only a few counts were recorded for this clone. V is TRBV7-3 and J is TRBJ2-1, with D unclear. The CDR3 has 13 amino acids. Trimming pared 4 bases from V and 10 bases from J, leaving 14 bases between. Germline CDR1 is SGHTA and CDR2 is FQGTGA. DNA for the CDR3: TGTGCCAGCAGCTCATACGTGGTCCAGGAGCAGTTCTTC. It yields the protein CASSSYVVQEQFF.

The chain recombines TRBV4-3 with TRBJ2-1; TRBD2 is a possible D gene (6 bases). V gave up 4 bases and J gave up 6 bases, with 25 bases separating them. Per the germline V gene, CDR1 is LGHNA and CDR2 is YSLEER. The CDR3 covers 18 residues. The CDR3 loop reads CASSPEPGATFGGNEQFF. The DNA for the CDR3 is TGCGCCAGCAGCCCAGAACCCGGGGCCACATTCGGGGGCAATGAGCAGTTCTTC.

The chain uses TRBV15 and TRBJ1-1; TRBD1 is a possible D gene (5 bases). Germline CDR1 reads LNHNV; CDR2 reads YYDKDF (reference sequence). The CDR3 extends over 14 amino acids. Between the trimmed V and J ends, which lost 7 bases and 1 base, there was a span of 13 bases. CDR3 region: CATMRGQPNTEAFF. For the CDR3, the DNA is TGTGCCACCATGAGGGGCCAGCCGAACACTGAAGCTTTCTTT.

This clone was observed a few times. This chain joins TRBV5-6 and TRBJ2-4; 9 positions match TRBD1. Trimming removed 7 bases from V and 7 bases from J; junction bases left unmatched: 9. CDR3 length: 14 residues. Germline V gene data show CDR1 as SGHDT and CDR2 as YYEEEE. CDR3 DNA: TGTGCCAGCTACTACCGGGACAGGGAGAACATTCAGTACTTC. Its translation: CASYYRDRENIQYF.

This clone showed up just a few times. This chain connects TRBV4-3 to TRBJ2-1, with D perhaps TRBD1 (6 bases). Per the germline V gene, CDR1 is LGHNA and CDR2 is YSLEER. This CDR3 has 16 amino acids. V lost 1 base to trimming and J lost 4 bases, with 14 bases between them. The CDR3 is CASSQGLTGRYNEQFF. DNA for the CDR3: TGCGCCAGCAGCCAAGGGTTAACAGGGCGATACAATGAGCAGTTCTTC.

The CDR3 loop reads CASSLFPDNLSGANVLTF. CDR3 nucleotide sequence: TGTGCCAGCAGCTTATTCCCGGACAACCTCTCTGGGGCCAACGTCCTGACTTTC. V gene TRBV7-9 combines with J gene TRBJ2-6; weak D call: TRBD1 (5 bases). Germline CDR1 SEHNR, CDR2 FQNEAQ (reference sequence). The CDR3 has 18 residues. V was trimmed by 2 bases and J by 0 bases, leaving 14 bases between them.

The chain has TRBV27 and TRBJ1-2, with D uncertain. V dropped 4 bases and J dropped 4 bases, with 13 bases sitting between them. The CDR3 consists of 14 residues. CDR1 and CDR2 (germline): MNHEY, SMNVEV (reference sequence). The DNA of the CDR3 is TGTGCCAGCAGTTGGGGAAACGCGGGCTATGGCTACACCTTC. Translation gives CASSWGNAGYGYTF.

This clone was seen a few times. The chain employs TRBV5-1 and TRBJ2-1; 9 bases are a match to TRBD2. CDR1 is SGHRS and CDR2 is YFSETQ in the germline V gene. CDR3 length: 14 amino acids. J lost 5 bases, V lost 4 bases, and 4 bases had no gene match. CDR3 in DNA: TGCGCCAGCAGCCGGACTAGCGCCAACAATGAGCAGTTCTTC. Encoded protein: CASSRTSANNEQFF.

This clone was counted between two and nine times. V is TRBV2 and J is TRBJ2-7, with 7 bases lining up with TRBD1. J gave up 3 bases and V 8 bases, and 7 bases lay outside the gene matches. Germline lookup yields CDR1 SNHLY and CDR2 FYNNEI. This CDR3 has 13 residues. Written as DNA, the CDR3 is TGTGCCAGCGCCTGGGACAGAGTCTACGAGCAGTACGTC. Its protein is CASAWDRVYEQYV.

Only a few counts were recorded for this clone. This chain connects TRBV19 to TRBJ1-2, with 7 bases identical to TRBD1. CDR3 size: 14 residues. Germline V gives CDR1 LNHDA, CDR2 SQIVND (reference sequence). The trim removed 7 bases at V and 6 bases at J, leaving 11 bases unmatched. The DNA of the CDR3 is TGTGCCAGTACCCCCTCGGGGACAGTGGATGGCTACACCTTC. It codes for CASTPSGTVDGYTF.

This chain links TRBV30 with TRBJ2-7; 7 bases agree with TRBD1. The ends lost 5 bases at V and 6 bases at J; junction bases unmatched: 7. The CDR3 is 12 amino acids. Germline V gene sequence: CDR1 GTSNPN, CDR2 SVGIG (reference sequence). CDR3 sequence reads: CAWGTVLGEQYF. The CDR3 region has the DNA TGTGCCTGGGGGACAGTCCTGGGCGAGCAGTACTTC.